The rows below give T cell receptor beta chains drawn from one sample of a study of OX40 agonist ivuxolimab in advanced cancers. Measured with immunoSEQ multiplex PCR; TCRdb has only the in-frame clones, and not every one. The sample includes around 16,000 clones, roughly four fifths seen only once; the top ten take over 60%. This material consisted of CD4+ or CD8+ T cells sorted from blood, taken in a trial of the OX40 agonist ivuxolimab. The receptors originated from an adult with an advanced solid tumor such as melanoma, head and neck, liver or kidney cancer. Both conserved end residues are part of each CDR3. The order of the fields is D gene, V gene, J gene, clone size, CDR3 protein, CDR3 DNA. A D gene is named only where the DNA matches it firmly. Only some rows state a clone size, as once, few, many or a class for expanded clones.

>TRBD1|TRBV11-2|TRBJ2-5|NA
CASSYGQGWETQYF
TGTGCCAGCAGCTACGGACAGGGTTGGGAGACCCAGTACTTC
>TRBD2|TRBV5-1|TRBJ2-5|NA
CASSLGLAGVGKTQYF
TGCGCCAGCAGCTTGGGACTAGCGGGAGTCGGAAAGACCCAGTACTTC
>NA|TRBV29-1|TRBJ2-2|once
CSVDGSVGELFF
TGCAGCGTAGATGGGTCGGTAGGGGAGCTGTTTTTT
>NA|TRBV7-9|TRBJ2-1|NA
CASSSTGLSYNEQFF
TGTGCCAGCAGCTCAACGGGACTCTCCTACAATGAGCAGTTCTTC
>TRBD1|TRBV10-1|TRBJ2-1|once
CASSDPLDGDRSYNEQFF
TGCGCCAGCAGTGACCCCCTCGATGGGGACAGGTCCTACAATGAGCAGTTCTTC
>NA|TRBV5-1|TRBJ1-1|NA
CASSLVGADTEAFF
TGCGCCAGCAGCTTAGTGGGGGCAGACACTGAAGCTTTCTTT
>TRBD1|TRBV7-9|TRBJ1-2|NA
CASSPTGEGGYTF
TGTGCCAGCAGCCCCACAGGGGAGGGTGGCTACACCTTC
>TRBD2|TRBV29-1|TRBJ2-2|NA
CSVETLAGAVTGELFF
TGCAGCGTCGAGACGTTAGCGGGAGCGGTCACCGGGGAGCTGTTTTTT
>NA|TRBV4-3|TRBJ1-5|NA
CASSQDLRQGGQPQHF
TGCGCCAGCAGCCAAGATCTCAGGCAGGGCGGCCAGCCCCAGCATTTT
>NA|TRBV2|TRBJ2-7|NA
CASSGSQALRVQYF
TGTGCCAGCAGTGGGTCGCAGGCTCTACGAGTGCAGTACTTC
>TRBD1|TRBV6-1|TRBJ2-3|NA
CASKAGGADTQYF
TGTGCCAGCAAGGCAGGGGGCGCAGATACGCAGTATTTT
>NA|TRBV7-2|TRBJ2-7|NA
CASSLAQVYEQYF
TGTGCCAGCAGCTTAGCCCAGGTCTACGAGCAGTACTTC
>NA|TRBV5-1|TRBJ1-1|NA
CASSVAGGTEAFF
TGCGCCAGCAGTGTCGCAGGCGGCACTGAAGCTTTCTTT
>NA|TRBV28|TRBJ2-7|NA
CASSLEGSASYEQYF
TGTGCCAGCAGTTTAGAGGGGTCTGCCTCCTACGAGCAGTACTTC
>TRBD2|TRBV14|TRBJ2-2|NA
CASRHSGENTGELFF
TGTGCCAGCAGACACAGCGGGGAGAACACCGGGGAGCTGTTTTTT
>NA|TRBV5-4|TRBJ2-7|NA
CASSDGVSLREQYF
TGTGCCAGCAGCGACGGCGTCAGCTTACGCGAGCAGTACTTC
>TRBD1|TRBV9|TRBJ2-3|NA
CASSAHGTDHPSF
TGTGCCAGCAGCGCCCACGGGACAGACCACCCTTCGTTT
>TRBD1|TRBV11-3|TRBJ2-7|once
CASSPSPPGQRAYEQYF
TGTGCCAGCAGCCCTAGTCCCCCGGGACAGAGAGCCTACGAGCAGTACTTC
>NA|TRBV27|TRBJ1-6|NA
CASSLGQGVPPLHF
TGTGCCAGCAGTTTAGGGCAGGGAGTTCCGCCCCTCCACTTT
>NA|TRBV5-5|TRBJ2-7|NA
CASKPRGYEQYF
TGTGCCAGCAAACCCAGGGGCTACGAGCAGTACTTC
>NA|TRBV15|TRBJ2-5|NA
CATSRRGETQYF
TGTGCCACCAGCAGAAGGGGGGAGACCCAGTACTTC
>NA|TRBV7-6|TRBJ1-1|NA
CASSLSGAGYTEAFF
TGTGCCAGCAGCTTAAGCGGGGCGGGGTACACTGAAGCTTTCTTT
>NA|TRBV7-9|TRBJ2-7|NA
CASSFGDEQYF
TGTGCCAGCAGCTTTGGCGACGAGCAGTACTTC
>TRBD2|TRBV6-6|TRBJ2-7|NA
CASSYMTSGSTYEQYF
TGTGCCAGCAGTTACATGACTAGCGGGAGCACCTACGAGCAGTACTTC
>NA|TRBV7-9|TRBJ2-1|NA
CASSFPGDAEQFF
TGTGCCAGCAGCTTTCCGGGAGATGCTGAGCAGTTCTTC
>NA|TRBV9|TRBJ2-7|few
CASSVSPDLVSYEQYF
TGTGCCAGCAGCGTATCCCCTGATCTCGTCTCCTACGAGCAGTACTTC
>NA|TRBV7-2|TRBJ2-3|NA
CASSFLFDTQYF
TGTGCCAGCAGCTTTCTCTTCGATACGCAGTATTTT
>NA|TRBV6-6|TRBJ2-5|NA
CASSYSNYSSQETQYF
TGTGCCAGCAGTTACTCCAACTATAGCTCTCAAGAGACCCAGTACTTC
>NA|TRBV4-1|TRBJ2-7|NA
CASSQDEARGTYEQYF
TGCGCCAGCAGCCAAGATGAAGCTAGGGGGACCTACGAGCAGTACTTC
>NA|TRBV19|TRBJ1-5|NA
CASSIMGGSTNQPQHF
TGTGCCAGTAGTATCATGGGAGGGTCTACTAATCAGCCCCAGCATTTT
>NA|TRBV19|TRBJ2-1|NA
CASSTGLSNEQFF
TGTGCCAGTAGTACCGGGCTCAGCAATGAGCAGTTCTTC
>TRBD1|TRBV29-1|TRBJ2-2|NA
CSVPKGQGQSGELFF
TGCAGCGTCCCGAAGGGACAGGGTCAATCCGGGGAGCTGTTTTTT
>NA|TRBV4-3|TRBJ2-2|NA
CASSPSRGTGELFF
TGCGCCAGCAGCCCCTCAAGGGGTACCGGGGAGCTGTTTTTT
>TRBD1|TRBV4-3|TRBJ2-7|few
CASSLLQGKYEQYF
TGCGCCAGCAGCCTTTTACAGGGGAAATACGAGCAGTACTTC
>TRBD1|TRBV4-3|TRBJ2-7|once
CASSLDRGIYEQYF
TGCGCCAGCAGCCTCGACAGGGGGATCTACGAGCAGTACTTC
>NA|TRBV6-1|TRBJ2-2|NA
CASMTYTGELFF
TGTGCCAGCATGACCTACACCGGGGAGCTGTTTTTT
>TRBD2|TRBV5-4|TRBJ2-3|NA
CASSLSGGGASTDTQYF
TGTGCCAGCAGCTTGTCTGGCGGGGGGGCGAGCACAGATACGCAGTATTTT
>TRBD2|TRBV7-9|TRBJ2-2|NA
CASSPIAGANTGELFF
TGTGCCAGCAGCCCCATTGCGGGAGCGAACACCGGGGAGCTGTTTTTT
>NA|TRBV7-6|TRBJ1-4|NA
CASSFRETNEKLFF
TGTGCCAGCAGCTTTCGGGAAACTAATGAAAAACTGTTTTTT
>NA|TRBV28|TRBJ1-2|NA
CASSLARDYGYTF
TGTGCCAGCAGTTTGGCCCGGGACTATGGCTACACCTTC
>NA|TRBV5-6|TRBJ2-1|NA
CASTNTWRNEQFF
TGTGCCAGCACCAACACTTGGAGGAATGAGCAGTTCTTC
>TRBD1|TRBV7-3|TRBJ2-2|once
CASRGQENTGELFF
TGTGCCAGCAGGGGACAGGAGAACACCGGGGAGCTGTTTTTT
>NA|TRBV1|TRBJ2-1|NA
CTSSQDHSPSGRGEQFF
TGCACCAGCAGCCAAGATCATTCTCCTAGCGGGAGGGGTGAGCAGTTCTTC
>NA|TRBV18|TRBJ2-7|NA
CASSNTGFYEQYF
TGTGCCAGCTCTAACACAGGGTTCTACGAGCAGTACTTC
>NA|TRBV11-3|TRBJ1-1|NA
CASSPSSGVNTEAFF
TGTGCCAGCAGCCCGAGTTCCGGGGTGAACACTGAAGCTTTCTTT
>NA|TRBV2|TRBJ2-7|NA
CASRGGGKVEQYF
TGTGCCAGCAGAGGTGGGGGGAAAGTCGAGCAGTACTTC
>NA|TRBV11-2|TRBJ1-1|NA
CASSPGTTEAFF
TGTGCCAGCAGCCCTGGGACGACTGAAGCTTTCTTT
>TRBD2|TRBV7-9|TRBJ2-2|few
CASSPGTSGRAGTGELFF
TGTGCCAGCAGCCCGGGGACTAGCGGGAGGGCCGGCACCGGGGAGCTGTTTTTT
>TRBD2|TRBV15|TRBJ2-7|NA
CATSHRTAGVSYEQYF
TGTGCCACCAGCCATAGGACGGCGGGAGTCTCCTACGAGCAGTACTTC
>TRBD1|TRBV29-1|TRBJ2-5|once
CSVRTGGEETQYF
TGCAGCGTTCGGACAGGGGGCGAGGAGACCCAGTACTTC
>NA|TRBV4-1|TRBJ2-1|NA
CASSGTSYNEQFF
TGCGCCAGCAGCGGGACATCCTACAATGAGCAGTTCTTC
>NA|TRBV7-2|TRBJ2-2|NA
CASSLEPITGELFF
TGTGCCAGCAGCTTAGAACCAATCACCGGGGAGCTGTTTTTT
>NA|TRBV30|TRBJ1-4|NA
CAWMAATNEKLFF
TGTGCCTGGATGGCGGCAACTAATGAAAAACTGTTTTTT
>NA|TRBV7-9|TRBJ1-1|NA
CASSPYTEAFF
TGTGCCAGCAGCCCCTACACTGAAGCTTTCTTT
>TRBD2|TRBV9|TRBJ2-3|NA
CASALRLAGDETQYF
TGTGCCAGCGCTCTCAGGCTAGCGGGAGACGAAACGCAGTATTTT
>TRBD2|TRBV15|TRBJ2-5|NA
CATSREWSGTETQYF
TGTGCCACCAGCAGAGAGTGGAGCGGGACAGAGACCCAGTACTTC
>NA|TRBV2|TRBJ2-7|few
CASSDYNEQYF
TGTGCCAGCAGCGACTACAACGAGCAGTACTTC